Below are 2 T cell receptor beta chains sequenced from a single sample in a study of shared clonotypes between healthy human individuals. Sequencing was performed with immunoSEQ multiplex PCR; in TCRdb, only in-frame clones are kept and a portion is missing. Here the sample spans over 2 million clones, about 90% being singletons. The sequenced sample consisted of naive CD4+ T cells from PBMCs. Subset described: CD45RA+ positively selected. The receptors originated from a man younger than 30 in good health. Some clones in this sample may be carry-over from other donors' samples.

The genes are TRBV30 and TRBJ1-1, with D possibly being TRBD1 (6 bases). Germline V gene sequence: CDR1 GTSNPN, CDR2 SVGIG (reference sequence). This CDR3 is built from 15 residues. V shed 0 bases and J shed 6 bases, with 17 bases lying between them. CDR3 in DNA: TGTGCCTGGAGTGTATTTAGGGCAGGGGATGCTGAAGCTTTCTTT. Protein: CAWSVFRAGDAEAFF.

The chain recombines TRBV7-9 with TRBJ2-3, with 9 bases lining up with TRBD1. The length of the CDR3 is 17 residues. V lost 4 bases and J lost 7; bases outside the gene matches: 15. Germline V gene sequence: CDR1 SEHNR, CDR2 FQNEAQ (reference sequence). The DNA for the CDR3 is TGTGCCAGCAGCTCGGGGGCCGGGACAGGGAGTTGGAATACGCAGTATTTT. Translating gives CASSSGAGTGSWNTQYF. The full variable domain, rest sourced from reference TRBV7-9 and TRBJ2-3, is DTGVSQNPRHKITKRGQNVTFRCDPISEHNRLYWYRQTLGQGPEFLTYFQNEAQLEKSRLLSDRFSAERPKGSFSTLEIQRTEQGDSAMYLCASSSGAGTGSWNTQYFGPGTRLTVL.